Below, 7 T cell receptor beta chains from the same sample are listed, as sequenced in a study of T-cell memory formation after mild COVID-19. MiXCR, applied by TCRdb to the 5' RACE reads, yields one record per CDR3 protein. The sample contains some 120,000 distinct CDR3 sequences, about 16% of which appear only once. The sample was PBMCs or a T cell subset sorted from them (not recorded which). The source is an adult woman who had mild COVID-19 (a few samples of this study predate the infection). Cell type and time point are not known.

This clonotype was seen only a few times. This sequence joins TRBV5-1 and TRBJ2-6; 7 bases line up with TRBD1. This CDR3 region has 18 residues. Germline-derived CDR1 and CDR2 are SGHRS and YFSETQ. The J segment lost 4 bases and the V segment lost 2 bases, leaving 12 bases of the junction unmatched. For the CDR3, the DNA is TGCGCCAGCAGCTTAGGGGGCTCTGAGCATTTCGGGGCCAACGTCCTGACTTTC. Its protein product is CASSLGGSEHFGANVLTF.

This chain uses TRBV5-4 with TRBJ1-2; D unresolved. Germline lookup yields CDR1 SGHNT and CDR2 YYREEE (reference sequence). V lost 0 bases and J 2 bases, leaving 5 bases between the germline ends. This CDR3 is built from 13 residues. As DNA, the CDR3 is TGTGCCAGCAGCTTGGGCGAGAACTATGGCTACACCTTC. Its translation is CASSLGENYGYTF. Filled out from reference TRBV5-4 and TRBJ1-2, the complete variable domain reads ETGVTQSPTHLIKTRGQQVTLRCSSQSGHNTVSWYQQALGQGPQFIFQYYREEENGRGNFPPRFSGLQFPNYSSELNVNALELDDSALYLCASSLGENYGYTFGSGTRLTVV.

This clonotype appeared once. Without the conserved terminal phenylalanine or tryptophan, this CDR3 likely stems from a read error. J is TRBJ2-7 and V is TRBV5-1; tentative D call: TRBD1 (6 bases). V shed 0 bases and J shed 7 bases, with 17 bases lying between them. Germline V lookup: CDR1 SGHRS, CDR2 YFSETQ. The CDR3 has 15 residues. CDR3 in DNA: TGCGCCAGCAGCTTGGGGGGCACGAATACAGGGGAGCAGTACTTA. Residues: CASSLGGTNTGEQYL.

This chain connects TRBV24-1 to TRBJ2-3; 9 bases line up with TRBD2. The CDR3 length is 16 residues. The germline V gene encodes CDR1 KGHDR and CDR2 SFDVKD. The V gene end was trimmed by 2 bases and the J gene end by 2 bases; junction bases not matched to a gene: 4. CDR3 protein: CATSDSGLANTDTQYF. CDR3 DNA sequence: TGTGCCACCAGTGATTCGGGACTAGCAAACACAGATACGCAGTATTTT.

This clonotype appeared a few times. The CDR3 loop is CSASRDSSYEQYF. The CDR3 bases are TGCAGTGCTAGCCGGGACAGCTCCTACGAGCAGTACTTC. This chain links TRBV20-1 with TRBJ2-7; TRBD1 matches 7 bases. V trimming: 3 bases; J trimming: 0 bases; junction bases outside the gene matches: 2. The CDR3 is made up of 13 amino acids. CDR1 is DFQATT, CDR2 SNEGSKA, per germline (reference sequence).

This clonotype turned up a few times. The chain uses TRBV13 and TRBJ2-5; D may match TRBD1 or TRBD2 (5 bases each). V was cut by 5 bases and J by 0 bases, with 10 bases left in between. Germline V gene sequence: CDR1 PRHDT, CDR2 FYEKMQ (reference sequence). The CDR3 spans 14 residues. The CDR3 DNA is TGTGCCAGCAGCCAAGGGACCAACCAAGAGACCCAGTACTTC. Encoded protein: CASSQGTNQETQYF. The whole variable domain, filled in from reference TRBV13 and TRBJ2-5, reads AAGVIQSPRHLIKEKRETATLKCYPIPRHDTVYWYQQGPGQDPQFLISFYEKMQSDKGSIPDRFSAQQFSDYHSELNMSSLELGDSALYFCASSQGTNQETQYFGPGTRLLVL.

There are a few counts of this clonotype. This chain links TRBV12-3 or TRBV12-4 with TRBJ2-5, with TRBD2 identical over 8 bases. This CDR3 spans 14 amino acids. Germline trimming cut 6 bases from V and 3 bases from J; bases unmatched to any gene: 6. The CDR3 DNA reads TGTGCCAGCAGCCCTCGGGAGGGCGAAGAGACCCAGTACTTC. Its protein is CASSPREGEETQYF.